The 18 T cell receptor beta chains below all came from one sample that was sequenced in a study of cytomegalovirus exposure and HLA in healthy donors. In the PCR, 60 Vbeta and 13 Jbeta primers were used. Produced via immunoSEQ multiplex PCR; TCRdb's table is partial and in-frame only. The table shows more than 140,000 clones, with roughly 75% occurring only once. Sequenced: PBMCs. These receptor sequences come from a man aged 40-49 years in good health and CMV-seronegative.

V usage is TRBV9 and J usage is TRBJ2-3, with D possibly matching TRBD2 (7 bases). The CDR3 is made up of 16 amino acids. V was clipped by 4 bases and J by 1 base, with 16 bases between them. Germline CDR1 SGDLS, CDR2 YYNGEE. CDR3 sequence reads: CASSSGASGRTDTQYF. The CDR3 nucleotides read TGTGCCAGCAGCTCAGGGGCTAGCGGCCGCACAGATACGCAGTATTTT. The full variable domain, its missing parts supplied by reference TRBV9 and TRBJ2-3, is DSGVTQTPKHLITATGQRVTLRCSPRSGDLSVYWYQQSLDQGLQFLIQYYNGEERAKGNILERFSAQQFPDLHSELNLSSLELGDSALYFCASSSGASGRTDTQYFGPGTRLTVL.

This clone was seen only once. The J gene is TRBJ2-7, the V gene TRBV27, with D possibly matching TRBD1 (6 bases). V lost 6 bases and J lost 0, with 15 bases in between. CDR1 and CDR2 from the germline V gene are MNHEY and SMNVEV (reference sequence). This CDR3 has 15 amino acids. CDR3 in amino acids: CASRKPWGPSYEQYF. DNA for the CDR3: TGTGCCAGCAGAAAACCATGGGGGCCCTCCTACGAGCAGTACTTC.

In its sample, this clone was seen a few times. The genes are TRBV5-5 and TRBJ2-2; TRBD2 agrees at 9 bases. Per the germline V gene, CDR1 is SGHKS and CDR2 is YYEKEE (reference sequence). This CDR3 is 15 amino acids long. V was clipped by 7 bases and J by 5 bases; unmatched bases: 9. Here the CDR3 DNA reads TGTGCCAGCGGGGACCGCGGGGGGGCAACCGGGGAGCTGTTTTTT. Translation: CASGDRGGATGELFF. Drawing the rest from reference TRBV5-5 and TRBJ2-2, the complete variable domain is DAGVTQSPTHLIKTRGQQVTLRCSPISGHKSVSWYQQVLGQGPQFIFQYYEKEERGRGNFPDRFSARQFPNYSSELNVNALLLGDSALYLCASGDRGGATGELFFGEGSRLTVL.

This clone is a singleton in its sample. This chain connects TRBV6-5 to TRBJ1-5, with 7 nucleotides matching TRBD1. This CDR3 region has 16 residues. CDR1 MNHEY and CDR2 SVGAGI come from the germline V gene. V gave up 0 bases and J gave up 7 bases; unmatched junction bases: 9. The CDR3 reads CASSYSFGTEGQPQHF. As DNA, the CDR3 is TGTGCCAGCAGTTACTCTTTCGGGACAGAGGGACAGCCCCAGCATTTT.

The chain combines TRBV18 with TRBJ1-5; D ambiguous. Germline values: CDR1 KGHSH, CDR2 LQKENI. There are 13 residues in the CDR3. With 2 bases removed from V and 4 bases from J, the gap between germline ends came to 6 bases. The CDR3 is CASSPRSNQPQHF. The CDR3 DNA reads as TGTGCCAGCTCACCAAGGAGTAATCAGCCCCAGCATTTT.

The chain carries TRBV7-2 and TRBJ1-6, with TRBD1 matching 7 bases. V shed 5 bases, J shed 6 bases, and the junction held 4 bases outside the gene matches. Germline CDR1 and CDR2: SGHTA and FQGNSA. This CDR3 region has 14 residues. CDR3 DNA sequence: TGTGCCAGCAGCCCTGACAGGGCTAATTCACCCCTCCACTTT. The encoded protein is CASSPDRANSPLHF.

The J gene is TRBJ1-6, the V gene TRBV4-3; TRBD1 aligns across 8 bases. CDR3 length: 16 amino acids. V shed 3 bases, J shed 8 bases, and the junction held 9 bases outside the gene matches. Germline V gives CDR1 LGHNA, CDR2 YSLEER. The CDR3 here is CASSQDFRGPDSPLHF. The DNA of the CDR3 is TGCGCCAGCAGCCAGGACTTCAGGGGGCCGGATTCACCCCTCCACTTT.

The chain is built from TRBV6-5 and TRBJ1-1, with a possible D match to TRBD1 (5 bases). CDR3 length: 13 residues. V lost 6 bases and J lost 1, with 9 bases in between. The germline gives CDR1 MNHEY, CDR2 SVGAGI. CDR3 nucleotide sequence: TGTGCCAGCAGCTACACAGGGAACACTGAAGCTTTCTTT. Encoded protein: CASSYTGNTEAFF.

Worth noting for this clone: At the DNA level, this CDR3 is encoded by other sequences in the same sample as well. The chain has TRBV9 and TRBJ2-1; D perhaps matches TRBD2 (5 bases). V was cut by 4 bases and J by 0 bases, with 11 bases left in between. The CDR3 runs to 15 residues. The germline CDR1 and CDR2 sequences are SGDLS and YYNGEE. The CDR3 region has the DNA TGTGCCAGCAGCCTGCGTGACTACTCCTACAATGAGCAGTTCTTC. Its translation is CASSLRDYSYNEQFF. The whole variable domain, filled in from reference TRBV9 and TRBJ2-1, reads DSGVTQTPKHLITATGQRVTLRCSPRSGDLSVYWYQQSLDQGLQFLIQYYNGEERAKGNILERFSAQQFPDLHSELNLSSLELGDSALYFCASSLRDYSYNEQFFGPGTRLTVL.

The V call is TRBV27, the J call TRBJ2-2, with 9 bases lining up with TRBD2. The germline CDR1 and CDR2 sequences are MNHEY and SMNVEV (reference sequence). CDR3 length: 16 residues. The ends lost 3 bases at V and 6 bases at J; junction bases unmatched: 8. The CDR3 DNA sequence: TGTGCCAGCAGTTTCCGACTAGCGGCGACCCCCGGGGAGCTGTTTTTT. Translation: CASSFRLAATPGELFF.

CDR3 loop: CASSTAGSTEAFF. For the CDR3, the DNA is TGTGCCAGCTCCACAGCAGGGTCCACTGAAGCTTTCTTT. The V call is TRBV18, the J call TRBJ1-1, with a possible D match to TRBD1 (5 bases). The CDR3 has 13 residues. Trimming removed 6 bases at V and 4 bases at J, with 12 bases between. Germline V gene data show CDR1 as KGHSH and CDR2 as LQKENI.

Note on this clone: In the same sample, other DNA sequences code for this CDR3. The chain recombines TRBV7-8 with TRBJ1-5, with D perhaps matching TRBD1 (5 bases). V shed 1 base and J shed 4 bases, with 8 bases lying between them. Germline V gives CDR1 SGHVS, CDR2 FQNEAQ. The CDR3 covers 14 residues. In DNA, the CDR3 is TGTGCCAGCAGCTTAGTGGGGGGGAATCAGCCCCAGCATTTT. Translation gives CASSLVGGNQPQHF. The whole variable domain, filled in from reference TRBV7-8 and TRBJ1-5, reads GAGVSQSPRYKVAKRGQDVALRCDPISGHVSLFWYQQALGQGPEFLTYFQNEAQLDKSGLPSDRFFAERPEGSVSTLKIQRTQQEDSAVYLCASSLVGGNQPQHFGDGTRLSIL.

This clone has only a few counts. The chain joins TRBV2 to TRBJ1-1; D uncertain. Germline values: CDR1 SNHLY, CDR2 FYNNEI. V was pared by 1 base and J by 5 bases, with 11 bases between. This CDR3 has 14 residues. CDR3 protein: CASSEVAGITEAFF. The CDR3 nucleotides read TGTGCCAGCAGTGAAGTAGCCGGGATTACTGAAGCTTTCTTT.

The V call is TRBV9, the J call TRBJ2-3, with D possibly being TRBD2 (6 bases). Per the germline V gene, CDR1 is SGDLS and CDR2 is YYNGEE. The CDR3 extends over 15 amino acids. Trimming stripped 7 bases from V and 3 bases from J, with 18 bases between. The CDR3 loop reads CASSVMEGLTDTQYF. In nucleotides, the CDR3 is TGTGCCAGCTCCGTGATGGAGGGTTTGACAGATACGCAGTATTTT.

Note on this clone: One junction end does not reproduce the germline sequence, and a read error may be involved. The same CDR3 also results from other DNA sequences found in this sample. V usage is TRBV6-1 and J usage is TRBJ1-2; no clear D. Germline values: CDR1 MNHNS, CDR2 SASEGT. The CDR3 is 13 residues long. The chain's CDR3 is CASSEAVSGGYTF. DNA of the CDR3: TGTGCCAGCAGCGAAGCGGTTAGCGGGGGCTACACCTTC.

The rearrangement uses TRBV11-2 and TRBJ1-2; D might be TRBD1 (6 bases). CDR3 length: 15 amino acids. From germline, CDR1 is SGHAT and CDR2 FQNNGV. V dropped 1 base and J dropped 1 base, with 10 bases sitting between them. The CDR3 DNA reads as TGTGCCAGCAGCTTAGCCCCGGACAGTAACTATGGCTACACCTTC. Translation gives CASSLAPDSNYGYTF.

The V and J genes are TRBV7-2 and TRBJ1-1; 12 bases are a match to TRBD1. From germline, CDR1 is SGHTA and CDR2 FQGNSA. This CDR3 has 16 residues. The V gene end was trimmed by 0 bases and the J gene end by 3 bases; junction bases not matched to a gene: 2. CDR3 DNA sequence: TGTGCCAGCAGCTTAGCGGGGACAGGGGGCTACACTGAAGCTTTCTTT. The encoded protein is CASSLAGTGGYTEAFF.

This clone was recorded a few times. This CDR3 is CASSVTAARNGVDGYTF. The CDR3 DNA is TGCGCCAGCAGCGTGACGGCAGCCCGCAACGGGGTTGATGGCTACACCTTC. The chain recombines TRBV5-1 with TRBJ1-2; D unclear. Germline V gene sequence: CDR1 SGHRS, CDR2 YFSETQ. V shed 4 bases and J shed 6 bases, with 25 bases lying between them. The CDR3 has 17 amino acids. The variable domain in full, with the rest retrieved from reference TRBV5-1 and TRBJ1-2, is KAGVTQTPRYLIKTRGQQVTLSCSPISGHRSVSWYQQTPGQGLQFLFEYFSETQRNKGNFPGRFSGRQFSNSRSEMNVSTLELGDSALYLCASSVTAARNGVDGYTFGSGTRLTVV.